The clone carrying this T cell receptor (beta chain) was counted a few times. Its antigen is unidentified. These data originate in a study of cytomegalovirus exposure and HLA in healthy donors. Study-wide results and caveats: Later on, an analysis showed TCR association rates differing by HLA locus, with DRB1 the most and HLA-C the fewest.

It was with 60 Vbeta and 13 Jbeta primers that the PCR ran. Profiling relied on immunoSEQ multiplex PCR, and the TCRdb table lists in-frame clones only, not all of them. The sample includes some 120,000 clones, 81% of them seen just once. Germline-derived CDR1 and CDR2 are MNHEY and SMNVEV (reference sequence). CDR3 length: 14 amino acids. V lost 2 bases to trimming and J lost 9 bases; unmatched junction nucleotides: 6. The sequenced sample consisted of PBMCs. The chain has TRBV27 and TRBJ2-2; 7 bases map to TRBD1. The clonotype was recovered from a woman aged 30 to 39 in good health and CMV-seronegative. The CDR3 DNA reads as TGTGCCAGCAGTTTAGGAGACAGGGACCGGGAGCTGTTTTTT. As protein: CASSLGDRDRELFF.